This T cell receptor (beta chain) was retrieved from a study of blood T cell repertoires in COVID-19. Study overall: T cells, B-cell-depleted T cells, or PBMCs supplied cDNA or gDNA.

As handled by the study authors: Amplification of reference gene primers provided the estimated nucleated cell counts. TCRdb's table, derived via immunoSEQ multiplex PCR, lists solely in-frame clones and lacks some. The DNA gave D and trimming, while V, J and clone size come from that table. Here the sample spans more than 300,000 clones, more than 80% being singletons. Germline values: CDR1 LGHNA, CDR2 YNFKEQ. Between the trimmed V and J ends, which lost 1 base and 5 bases, there was a span of 17 bases. The CDR3 covers 16 residues. J is TRBJ1-2 and V is TRBV4-2; TRBD1 might be the D (6 bases). The clonotype was recovered from a man between 18 and 29 years old who had recovered from COVID-19. Material: peripheral blood. CDR3 bases: TGTGCCAGCAGCCAAGCCGGCGGACAGTCCCAGTATGGCTACACCTTC. Its protein product is CASSQAGGQSQYGYTF.